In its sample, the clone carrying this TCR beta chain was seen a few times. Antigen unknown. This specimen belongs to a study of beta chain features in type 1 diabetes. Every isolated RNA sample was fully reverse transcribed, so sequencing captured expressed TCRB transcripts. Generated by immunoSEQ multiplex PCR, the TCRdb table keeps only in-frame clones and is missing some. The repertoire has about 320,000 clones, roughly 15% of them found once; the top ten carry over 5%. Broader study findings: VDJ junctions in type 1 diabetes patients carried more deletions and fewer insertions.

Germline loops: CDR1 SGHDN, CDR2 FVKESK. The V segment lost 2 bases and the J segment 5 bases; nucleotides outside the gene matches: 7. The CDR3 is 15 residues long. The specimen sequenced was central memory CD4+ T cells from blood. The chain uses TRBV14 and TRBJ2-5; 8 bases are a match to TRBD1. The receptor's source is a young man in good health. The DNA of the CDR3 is TGTGCCAGCAGCCAATCCAGGACAGGGAGGGAGACCCAGTACTTC. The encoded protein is CASSQSRTGRETQYF.